Listed here are 10 T cell receptor beta chains from one sample, sequenced in a study of T cell changes during pregnancy in multiple sclerosis. Profiled with immunoSEQ multiplex PCR; TCRdb holds only in-frame clones, not every one. The profile covers roughly 23,000 clones, with roughly 90% appearing a single time and about 1.2% taken by the ten largest. This sample comprised CD4+ T cells from peripheral blood mononuclear cells, obtained in the first trimester of pregnancy. The origin of the receptors is a female donor in good health, enrolled as a control in a pregnancy study.

DNA of the CDR3: TGTGCCATCAGGGGACAGGGCGAGGGCACTGAAGCTTTCTTT. This encodes CAIRGQGEGTEAFF. This chain connects TRBV10-3 to TRBJ1-1, with 9 bases aligning to TRBD1. Germline CDR1 and CDR2: ENHRY and SYGVKD. The CDR3 runs 14 residues. J gave up 4 bases and V 6 bases, and 6 bases lay outside the gene matches.

The V and J genes are TRBV23-1 and TRBJ2-7, with 9 nucleotides matching TRBD1. TRBV23-1 is placed among ORFs of uncertain function. V dropped 3 bases and J dropped 2; count of bases not matched to a gene: 11. The CDR3 is made up of 17 amino acids. The DNA of the CDR3 is TGCGCCAGCAGTCAGCCGCAACCGGGACAGGGCCCCTACGAGCAGTACTTC. Its translation: CASSQPQPGQGPYEQYF.

This chain links TRBV2 with TRBJ2-1; 9 nucleotides match TRBD1. The CDR3 is 14 amino acids. V lost 8 bases and J lost 8; bases outside the gene matches: 10. Germline V gives CDR1 SNHLY, CDR2 FYNNEI. For the CDR3, the DNA is TGTGCCAGCGGGGTATTACAGGGGGCGGATGAGCAGTTCTTC. Translating it yields CASGVLQGADEQFF.

This chain connects TRBV7-9 to TRBJ1-5; D is possibly TRBD1 (5 bases). From germline, CDR1 is SEHNR and CDR2 FQNEAQ (reference sequence). This CDR3 comprises 14 residues. V lost 5 bases to trimming and J lost 0 bases, with 8 bases between them. The CDR3 sequence: CASSADSSNQPQHF. The CDR3 nucleotides are TGTGCCAGCAGCGCAGACAGTAGCAATCAGCCCCAGCATTTT.

The table lists this clone with a few counts. The chain recombines TRBV5-1 with TRBJ2-2; D may be TRBD2 (6 bases). The CDR3 covers 13 residues. V was trimmed by 2 bases and J by 4 bases, leaving 6 bases between them. CDR1 and CDR2 (germline): SGHRS, YFSETQ. The CDR3 region has the DNA TGCGCCAGCAGCTTCGGGAGCACCGGGGAGCTGTTTTTT. Its protein is CASSFGSTGELFF.

The chain joins TRBV5-4 to TRBJ1-2, with 7 bases identical to TRBD1. The V gene's germline CDR1 is SGHNT and CDR2 YYREEE (reference sequence). V gave up 1 base and J gave up 2 bases; unmatched junction bases: 2. CDR3 size: 14 residues. The CDR3 bases are TGTGCCAGCAGCTTGAAGGGGGCGAACTATGGCTACACCTTC. Its translation is CASSLKGANYGYTF. The full variable domain, in which reference TRBV5-4 and TRBJ1-2 provide the parts outside the CDR3, is ETGVTQSPTHLIKTRGQQVTLRCSSQSGHNTVSWYQQALGQGPQFIFQYYREEENGRGNFPPRFSGLQFPNYSSELNVNALELDDSALYLCASSLKGANYGYTFGSGTRLTVV.

V is TRBV6-5 and J is TRBJ1-5; 8 bases agree with TRBD1. Per germline, CDR1 MNHEY and CDR2 SVGAGI. J gave up 3 bases and V 2 bases, and 3 bases lay outside the gene matches. The CDR3 covers 15 residues. The CDR3 DNA follows: TGTGCCAGCAGTTACAAGGACAGGGTCAATCAGCCCCAGCATTTT. This translates into CASSYKDRVNQPQHF.

This sequence joins TRBV9 and TRBJ2-7; 7 bases map to TRBD1. The CDR3 runs 15 residues. V lost 2 bases to trimming and J lost 4 bases; unmatched junction nucleotides: 9. The germline CDR1 and CDR2 sequences are SGDLS and YYNGEE. The CDR3 here is CASSVGGQAGYEQYF. In DNA form, the CDR3 reads TGTGCCAGCAGCGTCGGAGGACAGGCCGGGTACGAGCAGTACTTC.

The rearrangement links TRBV19 to TRBJ1-5; 7 nucleotides align to TRBD1. With V trimmed by 3 bases and J by 8 bases, 10 bases remained unmatched. The germline V gene encodes CDR1 LNHDA and CDR2 SQIVND (reference sequence). This CDR3 is built from 15 residues. The CDR3 region is CASSISGTAREPQHF. In nucleotides, the CDR3 is TGTGCCAGTAGTATTTCCGGGACAGCCCGGGAGCCCCAGCATTTT.

The V and J genes are TRBV11-2 and TRBJ1-2, with 9 bases fitting TRBD1. The CDR3 has 16 residues. The V and J ends lost 1 base and 4 bases, in that order; junction bases with no gene match: 7. The germline V gene encodes CDR1 SGHAT and CDR2 FQNNGV. CDR3 bases: TGTGCCAGCAGCTTAGCAACCGGGACAGGGTCCTATGGCTACACCTTC. Protein product: CASSLATGTGSYGYTF.